Below, 23 T cell receptor beta chains from the same sample are listed, as sequenced in a study of T cell repertoires in cytomegalovirus infection. In TCRdb, the reads were re-called with MiXCR into one record per CDR3 protein. The table records 200,000 to 300,000 distinct CDR3 sequences, approximately 13% of them present only once. The sample consisted of PBMCs. All receptors derive from a human donor in good health (CMV status not recorded). Some clones in this sample may be carry-over from other donors' samples.

This clonotype was recorded many times. V usage is TRBV6-2 or TRBV6-3 and J usage is TRBJ1-4; D is uncertain. The CDR3 is 11 residues long. The germline V and J ends were trimmed by 5 bases and 5 bases, with 3 bases remaining between them. The germline gives CDR1 MNHEY, CDR2 SVGEGT. CDR3 residues: CASSENEKLFF. CDR3 DNA sequence: TGTGCCAGCAGTGAAAATGAAAAACTGTTTTTT.

This clonotype was recorded a few times. CDR3 in amino acids: CASSTRQGAKNIQYF. The CDR3 nucleotides are TGTGCCAGTAGTACCCGACAGGGAGCCAAAAACATTCAGTACTTC. The genes are TRBV19 and TRBJ2-4; 7 nucleotides line up with TRBD1. V dropped 4 bases and J dropped 0; count of bases not matched to a gene: 3. The germline V gene has CDR1 LNHDA and CDR2 SQIVND (reference sequence). There are 15 residues in the CDR3.

The CDR3, as DNA: TGTGCCAGTAGTCCGGCGGTCTTCGATGAGCAGTTCTTC. It codes for CASSPAVFDEQFF. This chain links TRBV19 with TRBJ2-1; D is unresolved. CDR3 length: 13 residues. V gave up 5 bases and J gave up 8 bases, with 13 bases separating them. CDR1 LNHDA and CDR2 SQIVND come from the germline V gene (reference sequence).

The chain is built from TRBV12-5 and TRBJ2-1, with D perhaps TRBD1 (5 bases). This CDR3 comprises 14 residues. Germline assignment: CDR1 LGHNT and CDR2 FRNRAP. Trimming took off 7 bases at V and 0 bases at J, with 10 bases between the two ends. The CDR3 loop reads CASEGLSSYNEQFF. The CDR3 DNA sequence: TGTGCTAGTGAGGGGCTGAGCTCCTACAATGAGCAGTTCTTC.

This clonotype has only a few counts. The J gene is TRBJ2-5, the V gene TRBV2; 8 positions match TRBD2. Germline trimming cut 6 bases from V and 1 base from J; bases unmatched to any gene: 7. This CDR3 contains 15 residues. From germline, CDR1 is SNHLY and CDR2 FYNNEI. Here the CDR3 DNA reads TGTGCCAGCAGCCTAGCGGGTACCCTCCAAGAGACCCAGTACTTC. Its protein is CASSLAGTLQETQYF.

This clonotype was seen many times. The rearrangement joins TRBV7-2 to TRBJ2-4, with unresolved D. There are 16 residues in the CDR3. The V gene's germline CDR1 is SGHTA and CDR2 FQGNSA. The V and J ends lost 1 base and 0 bases respectively, with 10 bases between them. This CDR3 reads CASSLDWTVAKNIQYF. CDR3 coding DNA: TGTGCCAGCAGCTTAGACTGGACGGTAGCCAAAAACATTCAGTACTTC. Complete variable domain (other parts from reference TRBV7-2 and TRBJ2-4): GAGVSQSPSNKVTEKGKDVELRCDPISGHTALYWYRQSLGQGLEFLIYFQGNSAPDKSGLPSDRFSAERTGGSVSTLTIQRTQQEDSAVYLCASSLDWTVAKNIQYFGAGTRLSVL.

This clonotype has ten or more counts. The chain couples TRBV4-1 to TRBJ2-6; D possibly corresponds to TRBD2 (6 bases). V was cut by 0 bases and J by 0 bases, with 9 bases left in between. Germline CDR1 and CDR2: MGHRA and YSYEKL. This CDR3 comprises 17 residues. Here the CDR3 reads CASSQDPGGSGANVLTF. The CDR3 bases are TGCGCCAGCAGCCAAGATCCCGGGGGCTCTGGGGCCAACGTCCTGACTTTC.

There are a few counts of this clonotype. The V gene is TRBV2, the J gene TRBJ2-2; D is perhaps TRBD2 (6 bases). There are 16 residues in the CDR3. Trimming pared 4 bases from V and 1 base from J, leaving 13 bases between. From germline, CDR1 is SNHLY and CDR2 FYNNEI. CDR3 coding DNA: TGTGCCAGCAGTGGGTTGGGGGGACTGAACACCGGGGAGCTGTTTTTT. Protein product: CASSGLGGLNTGELFF.

This clonotype was detected many times. The rearrangement uses TRBV7-9 and TRBJ2-1, with unresolved D. From germline, CDR1 is SEHNR and CDR2 FQNEAQ (reference sequence). Trimming cost V 2 bases and J 1 base, with 9 bases left between them. CDR3 length: 15 residues. The CDR3 region is CASSLQTGSYNEQFF. CDR3 nucleotide sequence: TGTGCCAGCAGCTTACAGACTGGTTCCTACAATGAGCAGTTCTTC. The full variable domain, in which reference TRBV7-9 and TRBJ2-1 provide the parts outside the CDR3, is DTGVSQNPRHKITKRGQNVTFRCDPISEHNRLYWYRQTLGQGPEFLTYFQNEAQLEKSRLLSDRFSAERPKGSFSTLEIQRTEQGDSAMYLCASSLQTGSYNEQFFGPGTRLTVL.

This clonotype appeared many times. The CDR3 DNA sequence: TGTGCCAGCAGCTCTTCCGCAGCTTTCTTT. Amino acids: CASSSSAAFF. V and J are TRBV7-2 and TRBJ1-1, with D hard to call. This CDR3 contains 10 residues. Germline V gene data show CDR1 as SGHTA and CDR2 as FQGNSA. Trimming left V 4 bases short and J 10 bases short, with 7 bases between.

The chain carries TRBV20-1 and TRBJ1-5; 11 bases match TRBD1. The CDR3 spans 14 residues. The V segment lost 2 bases and the J segment 5 bases; nucleotides outside the gene matches: 2. The germline V gene encodes CDR1 DFQATT and CDR2 SNEGSKA (reference sequence). CDR3 protein: CSARTGQGDQPQHF. CDR3 nucleotides: TGCAGTGCTAGAACGGGACAGGGGGATCAGCCCCAGCATTTT.

J is TRBJ1-1 and V is TRBV28, with a tentative D call TRBD1 (6 bases). The ends were cut back, 2 bases at V and 2 bases at J, with 9 bases in the middle. CDR1 is MDHEN and CDR2 is SYDVKM in the germline V gene. The CDR3 runs to 14 residues. CDR3 nucleotides: TGTGCCAGCAGTTTAAGGACAGATAACACTGAAGCTTTCTTT. Translated, it gives CASSLRTDNTEAFF.

The gene calls are TRBV28 and TRBJ2-7, with 8 bases fitting TRBD1. The junction had 12 bases not matched to a gene; V was cut back by 4 bases and J by 4 bases. CDR1 and CDR2 (germline): MDHEN, SYDVKM. The CDR3 is made up of 16 amino acids. The CDR3 spells CASSSTIRGRRYEQYF. CDR3 bases: TGTGCCAGCAGTTCGACAATCAGGGGGCGCAGGTACGAGCAGTACTTC.

This clonotype occurred a few times. This chain links TRBV20-1 with TRBJ2-2, with D perhaps TRBD1 or TRBD2 (5 bases each). Germline lookup yields CDR1 DFQATT and CDR2 SNEGSKA (reference sequence). V was clipped by 0 bases and J by 4 bases, with 15 bases between them. CDR3 length equals 16 residues. The CDR3 nucleotides are TGCAGTGCTAGAGATCCAAGGGGCGCGGGCACCGGGGAGCTGTTTTTT. This translates into CSARDPRGAGTGELFF.

This clonotype appeared many times. V gene TRBV6-2 or TRBV6-3 combines with J gene TRBJ2-7; 10 nucleotides agree with TRBD1. CDR1 and CDR2 (germline): MNHEY, SVGEGT. This CDR3 contains 14 residues. Unmatched junction bases numbered 8, after V lost 8 bases and J lost 4 bases. In DNA form, the CDR3 reads TGTGCCAGCGGAGACAGGGGGCAAAGGTACGAGCAGTACTTC. It yields the protein CASGDRGQRYEQYF.

This clonotype was observed at least ten times. J is TRBJ1-1 and V is TRBV7-2; D remains ambiguous. CDR1 SGHTA and CDR2 FQGNSA come from the germline V gene. Trimming cost V 4 bases and J 3 bases, with 9 bases left between them. The CDR3 sequence is 13 residues long. In DNA form, the CDR3 reads TGTGCCAGCAGCTCCCTTCTTGACACTGAAGCTTTCTTT. Translation gives CASSSLLDTEAFF.

In this sample, this clonotype turned up a few times. The V gene is TRBV9, the J gene TRBJ1-2; 9 nucleotides agree with TRBD1. The CDR3 has 14 residues. V lost 4 bases, J lost 5 bases, and 6 bases stayed unmatched. The V gene's germline CDR1 is SGDLS and CDR2 YYNGEE. CDR3: CASSRGTGIYGYTF. CDR3 DNA sequence: TGTGCCAGCAGCCGAGGGACAGGGATATATGGCTACACCTTC.

Many counts were recorded for this clonotype. The chain uses TRBV12-3 or TRBV12-4 and TRBJ1-4; D gene uncertain. The CDR3 consists of 13 residues. V was trimmed by 1 base and J by 3 bases, leaving 3 bases between them. The CDR3 DNA follows: TGTGCCAGCAGTTTAGTCCCTAATGAAAAACTGTTTTTT. Its translation is CASSLVPNEKLFF.

This clonotype was seen a handful of times. The chain employs TRBV7-2 and TRBJ2-7; possibly TRBD1 or TRBD2 for D (5 bases each). This CDR3 spans 15 amino acids. Trimming left V 4 bases short and J 2 bases short, with 15 bases between. Per germline, CDR1 SGHTA and CDR2 FQGNSA. DNA of the CDR3: TGTGCCAGCAGCTCCGTGACTGGGGGACCCTACGAGCAGTACTTC. It codes for CASSSVTGGPYEQYF.

The chain couples TRBV7-9 to TRBJ2-1, with D unclear. Germline CDR1 is SEHNR and CDR2 is FQNEAQ (reference sequence). The CDR3 extends over 16 amino acids. V was clipped by 5 bases and J by 0 bases, with 14 bases between them. CDR3 bases: TGTGCCAGCAGCCCTACCATAAGTGGCTCCTACAATGAGCAGTTCTTC. Amino acid sequence: CASSPTISGSYNEQFF.

The table lists this clonotype with a count of one. The chain links TRBV18 to TRBJ2-7; 7 bases are a match to TRBD1. The CDR3 contains 13 residues. V lost 3 bases, J lost 5 bases, and 4 bases stayed unmatched. Germline CDR1 and CDR2: KGHSH and LQKENI. For the CDR3, the DNA is TGTGCCAGCTCACCCTACACAGGGGACGAGCAGTACTTC. It translates to CASSPYTGDEQYF.

This clonotype was detected only a few times. The gene calls are TRBV12-3 or TRBV12-4 and TRBJ1-2; the D gene is possibly TRBD1 (6 bases). V lost 6 bases, J lost 3 bases, and 11 bases lay in between. The CDR3 consists of 13 residues. CDR3 in DNA: TGTGCCAGCAGCCCGGGACAATACTATGGCTACACCTTC. Amino acids: CASSPGQYYGYTF.

This clonotype was observed a few times. As DNA, the CDR3 is TGTGCCAGTAGTATAGATCGGACAGGAAATGAAAAACTGTTTTTT. It encodes CASSIDRTGNEKLFF. This chain uses TRBV19 with TRBJ1-4; 7 positions match TRBD1. In germline, CDR1 is LNHDA, CDR2 SQIVND (reference sequence). Trimming cost V 0 bases and J 5 bases; bases outside gene matches: 3. This CDR3 has 15 amino acids.